Listed below are T cell receptor beta chains from one sample, sequenced in a study of preoperative IRX-2 immunotherapy in early breast cancer. The assay was immunoSEQ multiplex PCR, and TCRdb's table has in-frame clones only and misses some. Of tens of thousands of clones in the sample, roughly 96% were seen once. This material was acquired from a patient treated with IRX-2 immunotherapy. These receptors all come from a human donor with breast cancer. Each CDR3 is given with its conserved first and last residue. Each record gives: clone size, J gene, D gene, V gene, CDR3 DNA, CDR3 protein. D genes are given only for firm matches. Clone size is stated in some rows and not others, as once, few, many or a class when expanded.

- | TRBJ1-5 | - | TRBV19 | TGTGCCAGTAGTATAGCCCCCGTGGGGGGTAAGTGGAGCAATCAGCCCCAGCATTTT | CASSIAPVGGKWSNQPQHF
- | TRBJ2-2 | - | TRBV7-3 | TGTGCCAGCAGCCATTACACCGGGGAGCTGTTTTTT | CASSHYTGELFF
- | TRBJ2-7 | - | TRBV4-1 | TGCGCCAGCAGCCAAGCGGCGCGGGGAACCTACGAGCAGTACTTC | CASSQAARGTYEQYF
- | TRBJ2-1 | TRBD2 | TRBV28 | TGTGCCAGCAGCCCCCCGGGACTAGTACGTAATGAGCAGTTCTTC | CASSPPGLVRNEQFF
- | TRBJ2-1 | - | TRBV7-6 | TGTGCCAGCACCCACGCCTCACCTCTAGCGGCCTTGGCAGGGGGGCACAATGAGCAGTTCTTC | CASTHASPLAALAGGHNEQFF
- | TRBJ2-5 | - | TRBV12-2 | TGTGCAAGTCGCTTCCAGCGACGCCGCGGGCAGGCGGGAAACAGAGAGACCCAGTACTTC | CASRFQRRRGQAGNRETQYF
few | TRBJ2-3 | - | TRBV28 | TGTGCCAGCAGGGACTCTAGCACAGATACGCAGTATTTT | CASRDSSTDTQYF
- | TRBJ2-7 | TRBD2 | TRBV28 | TGTGCCAGCAGTCTTCCTCGGGGGGCCTACGAGCAGTACTTC | CASSLPRGAYEQYF
- | TRBJ2-1 | TRBD2 | TRBV25-1 | TGTGCCAGCAGTGAAGGGCTAGCGGGAGCAAATGAGCAGTTCTTC | CASSEGLAGANEQFF
once | TRBJ1-5 | TRBD1 | TRBV5-6 | TGTGCCAGCAGCTTACAGGGGAACAATCAGCCCCAGCATTTT | CASSLQGNNQPQHF
- | TRBJ2-7 | TRBD2 | TRBV9 | TGTGCCAGCAGCCCCCGGACTAGCGGGATCTCCTACGAGCAGTACTTC | CASSPRTSGISYEQYF
- | TRBJ2-1 | - | TRBV7-9 | TGTGCCAGCAGCTCGGACCAATACTTAGAGCAGTTCTTC | CASSSDQYLEQFF
- | TRBJ2-4 | TRBD1 | TRBV7-8 | TGTGCCAGCAGCTTAGGACAGGGCGGCAAAAACATTCAGTACTTC | CASSLGQGGKNIQYF
- | TRBJ2-1 | TRBD2 | TRBV25-1 | TGTGCCAGCAGTAGGGGAGGGCATGAGCAGTTCTTC | CASSRGGHEQFF
- | TRBJ1-2 | - | TRBV11-1 | TGTGCCAGCAGCTTTCCCCACCCCTCCCCGGACTATGGCTACACCTTC | CASSFPHPSPDYGYTF
- | TRBJ1-1 | - | TRBV4-3 | TGCGCCAGCAGCCAAGAGAGGTGGGCTGAAGCTTTCTTT | CASSQERWAEAFF
- | TRBJ2-5 | - | TRBV9 | TGTGCCAGCAGCGTAGGGGGGGAGACCCAGTACTTC | CASSVGGETQYF
- | TRBJ1-4 | - | TRBV25-1 | TGTGCCAGCAGTGACTCTAGGGCAGGGAATGAAAAACTGTTTTTT | CASSDSRAGNEKLFF
- | TRBJ2-7 | TRBD2 | TRBV28 | TGTGCCAGCAGCATGACTAGCGGAGGGTTCTACGAGCAGTACTTC | CASSMTSGGFYEQYF
- | TRBJ2-2 | TRBD2 | TRBV27 | TGTGCCAGCATGCGGGGGGGCGGGGAGCTGTTTTTT | CASMRGGGELFF
- | TRBJ2-7 | - | TRBV2 | TGTGCCAGCAGTGGGGGCCGCGCCTATTACGAGCAGTACTTC | CASSGGRAYYEQYF
- | TRBJ2-1 | TRBD2 | TRBV7-9 | TGTGCCAGCAGCCCTACTACTAGCGGGAAGACCTACAATGAGCAGTTCTTC | CASSPTTSGKTYNEQFF
- | TRBJ2-7 | TRBD1 | TRBV27 | TGTGCCAGCAGGAGGACAGGGAAACTCTACGAGCAGTACTTC | CASRRTGKLYEQYF
- | TRBJ2-5 | TRBD2 | TRBV4-1 | TGCGCCAGCAAACTCAATTCGTGGCGGGAGAGCGGGGACCAGTACTTC | CASKLNSWRESGDQYF
- | TRBJ2-1 | TRBD2 | TRBV7-3 | TGTGCCAGCAGCGAACTAGCGGGGGGTCCCTACAATGAGCAGTTCTTC | CASSELAGGPYNEQFF
- | TRBJ2-1 | - | TRBV5-4 | TGTGCCAGCAGCTTGAACCAATACGACAATGAGCAGTTCTTC | CASSLNQYDNEQFF
- | TRBJ2-5 | - | TRBV7-9 | TGTGCCAGCAGCGCTAGGAGTAAGGGCGCGGGAGAGACCCAGTACTTC | CASSARSKGAGETQYF
once | TRBJ2-2 | - | TRBV29-1 | TGCAGCGTTGGCCTAGACACCGGGGAGCTGTTTTTT | CSVGLDTGELFF
- | TRBJ2-3 | - | TRBV14 | TGTGCCAGCAGCCTTCACCTAGGGGATACGCAGTATTTT | CASSLHLGDTQYF
once | TRBJ1-3 | TRBD1 | TRBV18 | TGTGCCAGCTCACTACCAGGACAGGGTGGAAACACCATATATTTT | CASSLPGQGGNTIYF
few | TRBJ2-2 | TRBD1 | TRBV19 | TGTGCCAGTACTACGGGACAGCAGAACACCGGGGAGCTGTTTTTT | CASTTGQQNTGELFF
- | TRBJ1-2 | TRBD1 | TRBV28 | TGTGCCAGCAGTTTAGGGGGACAGGCCGAGGACTATGGCTACACCTTC | CASSLGGQAEDYGYTF
- | TRBJ2-5 | - | TRBV6-1 | TGTGCCAGCAGTGCGGAACAGGGTAGGGGAGGAGAGACCCAGTACTTC | CASSAEQGRGGETQYF
- | TRBJ1-4 | TRBD1 | TRBV7-8 | TGTGCCAGCAGCCCCGGACAGGGTTCGACTAATGAAAAACTGTTTTTT | CASSPGQGSTNEKLFF
- | TRBJ1-2 | - | TRBV5-1 | TGCGCCAGCAGCTCCCCGGACGGAGCTAACTATGGCTACACCTTC | CASSSPDGANYGYTF